This is a list of T cell receptor beta chains from one sample in a study of Graves' ophthalmopathy and Graves' hyperthyroidism. TCRdb re-called the multiplex PCR reads through MiXCR, storing one row per CDR3 protein. The sample yields 650,000 to 900,000 distinct CDR3 sequences, 35% to 50% seen once. Sequencing was carried out using peripheral blood. The receptors come from an adult man with Graves' ophthalmopathy. CDR3s include the opening cysteine and the closing phenylalanine or tryptophan. The order of the fields is CDR3 DNA, CDR3 protein, V gene, D gene, J gene, clone size. The D gene is left open where the match is weak. Clone sizes are given selectively: once, few, many, or a class where the clone is expanded.

DNA: TGTGCCAGCAAATCCACCTACGAGCAGTACTTC
CDR3: CASKSTYEQYF
V: TRBV7-9
D: -
J: TRBJ2-7
size: -

DNA: TGTGCCAGCAGGCCGGGGACAGGTAATCCTGAAGCTTTCTTT
CDR3: CASRPGTGNPEAFF
V: TRBV7-9
D: TRBD1
J: TRBJ1-1
size: many

DNA: TGTGCCAGCAGTGCGACCAGCTCTGGGGCCAACGTCCTGACTTTC
CDR3: CASSATSSGANVLTF
V: TRBV9
D: -
J: TRBJ2-6
size: many

DNA: TGTGCCAGCAGTTACGCCGGGAATTCACCCCTCCACTTT
CDR3: CASSYAGNSPLHF
V: TRBV2
D: -
J: TRBJ1-6
size: -

DNA: TGTGCCAGCAGTTGGCGGGCCCAGGGCAGACATGGCTACACCTTC
CDR3: CASSWRAQGRHGYTF
V: TRBV6-1
D: -
J: TRBJ1-2
size: few

DNA: TGTGCCAGCACGGGGGATTTATCCTACGAGCAGTACTTC
CDR3: CASTGDLSYEQYF
V: TRBV2
D: -
J: TRBJ2-7
size: many

DNA: TGCAGTGCTCCACCGACAGGGGCACGTGAAAAACTGTTTTTT
CDR3: CSAPPTGAREKLFF
V: TRBV20-1
D: TRBD1
J: TRBJ1-4
size: -

DNA: TGTGCCAGCAGTCCAGGGGGGGGTGGTCGAGAGACCCAGTACTTC
CDR3: CASSPGGGGRETQYF
V: TRBV25-1
D: -
J: TRBJ2-5
size: -

DNA: TGTGCCAGCAGGGCAGAGAACACCGGGGAGCTGTTTTTT
CDR3: CASRAENTGELFF
V: TRBV25-1
D: -
J: TRBJ2-2
size: -

DNA: TGTGCCAGCAGTGTTCTGGGGACCGGGGAGCTGTTTTTT
CDR3: CASSVLGTGELFF
V: TRBV2
D: -
J: TRBJ2-2
size: many

DNA: TGCGCCAGCAGCCATCGGGAAGGGGCCGGTCAGCCCCAGCATTTT
CDR3: CASSHREGAGQPQHF
V: TRBV7-9
D: -
J: TRBJ1-5
size: -

DNA: TGTGCCAGCAGCTCGAAAGTACAGGGCTCTGGAAACACCATATATTTT
CDR3: CASSSKVQGSGNTIYF
V: TRBV11-2
D: -
J: TRBJ1-3
size: -

DNA: TGTGCCAGCAGCGACGGACAGGGGGTTTCCAATGGAAACACCATATATTTT
CDR3: CASSDGQGVSNGNTIYF
V: TRBV2
D: TRBD1
J: TRBJ1-3
size: -

DNA: TGTGCCAGCAGTGAATACAGGGGGCAAGGGAATGAGCAGTTCTTC
CDR3: CASSEYRGQGNEQFF
V: TRBV25-1
D: TRBD1
J: TRBJ2-1
size: few

DNA: TGTGCCAGCAGCGTTCGACAAGGAGAGACCCAGTACTTC
CDR3: CASSVRQGETQYF
V: TRBV9
D: -
J: TRBJ2-5
size: -

DNA: TGTGCCAGCAGACCGGCTTCAACCGGGGAGCTGTTTTTT
CDR3: CASRPASTGELFF
V: TRBV25-1
D: -
J: TRBJ2-2
size: few

DNA: TGTGCCACCAGCAGAGATCTCCCGGGACAGCCAAATTCACCCCTCCACTTT
CDR3: CATSRDLPGQPNSPLHF
V: TRBV15
D: TRBD1
J: TRBJ1-6
size: -

DNA: TGCAGCGGACGGACAGGCTACGAGCAGTACTTC
CDR3: CSGRTGYEQYF
V: TRBV29-1
D: TRBD1
J: TRBJ2-7
size: -

DNA: TGCAGCGCCCAGGACAAGGGGAACAACTACGAGCAGTACTTC
CDR3: CSAQDKGNNYEQYF
V: TRBV29-1
D: -
J: TRBJ2-7
size: many

DNA: TGTGCCAGCAGCTGGGGGGGTAATCAGCCCCAGCATTTT
CDR3: CASSWGGNQPQHF
V: TRBV7-2
D: -
J: TRBJ1-5
size: many

DNA: TGTGCCATCAGTGGAGTTCAGGGGGCGGTTGGGGAGCAGTACTTC
CDR3: CAISGVQGAVGEQYF
V: TRBV10-3
D: TRBD1
J: TRBJ2-7
size: many

DNA: TGTGCCAGCAGCCCCCTTAGGGCCCTGAACAGGGATTCACCCCTCCACTTT
CDR3: CASSPLRALNRDSPLHF
V: TRBV7-2
D: -
J: TRBJ1-6
size: -

DNA: TGTGCCAGTAGTATGACCGACATTAACTATGGCTACACCTTC
CDR3: CASSMTDINYGYTF
V: TRBV19
D: -
J: TRBJ1-2
size: -

DNA: TGCAGCGTAGGACAGGGCGAGGACACCATATATTTT
CDR3: CSVGQGEDTIYF
V: TRBV29-1
D: TRBD1
J: TRBJ1-3
size: -

DNA: TGCAGCGTTGAAGGTGCAGAGCCAAGTTCCTACGAGCAGTACTTC
CDR3: CSVEGAEPSSYEQYF
V: TRBV29-1
D: -
J: TRBJ2-7
size: many

DNA: TGTGCCAGCAGCTCCAACACCCATTCCGCTCAGCCCCAGCATTTT
CDR3: CASSSNTHSAQPQHF
V: TRBV5-6
D: -
J: TRBJ1-5
size: few

DNA: TGCGCCAGCAGCCAAGGGGGGCTAGCGGGAGCAGAGACCCAGTACTTC
CDR3: CASSQGGLAGAETQYF
V: TRBV5-1
D: TRBD2
J: TRBJ2-5
size: few

DNA: TGTGCCAGCAGTGCAGGGGGCGTCTATGGCTACACCTTC
CDR3: CASSAGGVYGYTF
V: TRBV2
D: TRBD1
J: TRBJ1-2
size: many

DNA: TGTGCCACCCTTACGGGCGGCCCCTATGGCTACACCTTC
CDR3: CATLTGGPYGYTF
V: TRBV11-2
D: -
J: TRBJ1-2
size: few

DNA: TGCGCCAGCAGCTTGTCGTGGGAGCCCCTCGAGCAGTACTTC
CDR3: CASSLSWEPLEQYF
V: TRBV5-1
D: -
J: TRBJ2-7
size: -

DNA: TGTGCCAGCAGTTACCTATACCGGGACAAGGGAAACACCATATATTTT
CDR3: CASSYLYRDKGNTIYF
V: TRBV6-2/TRBV6-3
D: -
J: TRBJ1-3
size: -

DNA: TGTGCCAGCAGCCAGTCGTTTGGCAGGGGGCGTAGGAATTCACCCCTCCACTTT
CDR3: CASSQSFGRGRRNSPLHF
V: TRBV7-9
D: TRBD1
J: TRBJ1-6
size: many

DNA: TGTGCCAGCAGCTTACGGGACAGGGGTTACGAGCAGTACTTC
CDR3: CASSLRDRGYEQYF
V: TRBV2
D: TRBD1
J: TRBJ2-7
size: many

DNA: TGCAGTGGCGGGACAGGGGGCTACGAGCAGTACTTC
CDR3: CSGGTGGYEQYF
V: TRBV20-1
D: TRBD1
J: TRBJ2-7
size: -

DNA: TGTGCCAGCAGCTATCCGGGACTACCCTACGAGCAGTACTTC
CDR3: CASSYPGLPYEQYF
V: TRBV7-9
D: TRBD2
J: TRBJ2-7
size: -

DNA: TGTGCCAGCAGCCCATTACGGGGTGAAAAACTGCTTTTT
CDR3: CASSPLRGEKLLF
V: TRBV7-9
D: -
J: TRBJ1-4
size: -

DNA: TGTGCCACGCGGACACATAGCAATCAGCCCCAGCATTTT
CDR3: CATRTHSNQPQHF
V: TRBV10-3
D: -
J: TRBJ1-5
size: many

DNA: TGCAGTGCTAGATCGGTGGACACGAGCTCCTATAATTCACCCCTCCACTTT
CDR3: CSARSVDTSSYNSPLHF
V: TRBV20-1
D: -
J: TRBJ1-6
size: -

DNA: TGCAGTGCTCAAGGACTAGCGGGAGCCAGCGAGCAGTACTTC
CDR3: CSAQGLAGASEQYF
V: TRBV20-1
D: TRBD2
J: TRBJ2-7
size: -

DNA: TGTGCCAGCAGTTACGCAGCCGGGACTCCCCCCGGGGAGACCCAGTACTTC
CDR3: CASSYAAGTPPGETQYF
V: TRBV10-3
D: -
J: TRBJ2-5
size: -

DNA: TGTGCCACCAGTGATTTGAGCCGTACCGGGGAGCTGTTTTTT
CDR3: CATSDLSRTGELFF
V: TRBV24-1
D: -
J: TRBJ2-2
size: few

DNA: TGCAGCGCCAAATTTATTTCGGGGGACACTGAAGCTTTCTTT
CDR3: CSAKFISGDTEAFF
V: TRBV29-1
D: -
J: TRBJ1-1
size: many

DNA: TGTGCCAGCAGCGGGCTTTCCGGGGAGCTGTTTTTT
CDR3: CASSGLSGELFF
V: TRBV9
D: -
J: TRBJ2-2
size: -

DNA: TGTGCCAGCAGTTTAGCCACTAGCTCGGAGACCCAGTACTTC
CDR3: CASSLATSSETQYF
V: TRBV12-3/TRBV12-4
D: -
J: TRBJ2-5
size: -

DNA: TGTGCCAGCAGCTTAGGGGTCGGCACTGAAGCTTTCTTT
CDR3: CASSLGVGTEAFF
V: TRBV7-9
D: -
J: TRBJ1-1
size: many

DNA: TGTGCCAGCAGAGTTGGGGCCTCTGGGGCCAACGTCCTGACTTTC
CDR3: CASRVGASGANVLTF
V: TRBV9
D: -
J: TRBJ2-6
size: -

DNA: TGTGCCAGCAGCTATTCAACAGGGGGGGAGACCCAGTACTTC
CDR3: CASSYSTGGETQYF
V: TRBV7-9
D: TRBD1
J: TRBJ2-5
size: -

DNA: TGTGCCAGCAGCCGCCGAGCTACCGGGACGGAGAATAATGAAAGACTGTTTTTT
CDR3: CASSRRATGTENNERLFF
V: TRBV4-2
D: -
J: TRBJ1-4
size: -

DNA: TGCGCCAGCAGGATTTCCGGGACAGGGGGTCATCCCTCTAACTATGGCTACACCTTC
CDR3: CASRISGTGGHPSNYGYTF
V: TRBV4-1
D: TRBD1
J: TRBJ1-2
size: -